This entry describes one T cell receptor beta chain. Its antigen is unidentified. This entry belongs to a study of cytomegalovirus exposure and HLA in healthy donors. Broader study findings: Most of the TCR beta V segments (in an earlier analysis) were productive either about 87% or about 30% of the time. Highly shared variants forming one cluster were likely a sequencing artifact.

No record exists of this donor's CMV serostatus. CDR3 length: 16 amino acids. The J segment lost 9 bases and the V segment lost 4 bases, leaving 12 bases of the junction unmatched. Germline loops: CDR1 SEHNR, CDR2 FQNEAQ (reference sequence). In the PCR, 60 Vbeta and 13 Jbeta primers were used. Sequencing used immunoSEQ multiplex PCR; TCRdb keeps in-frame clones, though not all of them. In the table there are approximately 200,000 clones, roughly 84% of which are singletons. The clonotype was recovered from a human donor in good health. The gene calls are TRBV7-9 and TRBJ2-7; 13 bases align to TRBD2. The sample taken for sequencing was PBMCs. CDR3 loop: CASSSTGLAGDLRQYF. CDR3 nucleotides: TGTGCCAGCAGCTCGACCGGACTAGCGGGAGACCTTCGGCAGTACTTC.